These T cell receptor beta chains were read from a single sample in a study of T cell clonotyping in hematopoietic cell transplantation. Using immunoSEQ multiplex PCR, the repertoire was profiled, and TCRdb retains in-frame clones only, with some absent. Here the sample spans roughly 40,000 clones, approximately 94% being singletons. The specimen sequenced was peripheral blood mononuclear cells. The receptor source for this set is a woman aged 50 to 60 in good health. Some clones in this sample may be carry-over from other donors' samples. Each CDR3 is given with its conserved first and last residue. The order of the fields is J gene, V gene, D gene, clone size, CDR3 DNA, CDR3 protein. D genes are given only for firm matches. Part of the rows lack a size; the others show once, few, many or a class for expanded clones.

>TRBJ2-1|TRBV11-3|TRBD2|NA
TGTGCCAGCAGCCCCGGACTAGCGACTTACAATGAGCAGTTCTTC
CASSPGLATYNEQFF
>TRBJ1-1|TRBV19|TRBD1|once
TGTGCCAGTAGTATAGGGACAGGCACCCCGAACACTGAAGCTTTCTTT
CASSIGTGTPNTEAFF
>TRBJ2-7|TRBV4-3|NA|NA
TGCGCCAGCAGCCAAGGGACCCCTGCTGACGAGCAGTACTTC
CASSQGTPADEQYF
>TRBJ2-7|TRBV6-6|NA|NA
TGTGCCTCTCGAGTTAAGGGTTCCTACGAGCAGTACTTC
CASRVKGSYEQYF
>TRBJ1-1|TRBV7-9|NA|NA
TGTGCCAGCAGCGTTTACAGGACCCTAATGAACACTGAAGCTTTCTTT
CASSVYRTLMNTEAFF
>TRBJ2-5|TRBV9|TRBD1|NA
TGTGCCAGCAGCGTAGCTGGACAGGGTATGCTAGAGACCCAGTACTTC
CASSVAGQGMLETQYF
>TRBJ1-1|TRBV7-2|NA|NA
TGTGCCAGCAGCCTATACGTGGGGATCACTGAAGCTTTCTTT
CASSLYVGITEAFF
>TRBJ1-2|TRBV4-3|NA|once
TGCGCCAGCAGCCAAGATCGGGCAGGGACTTCGATCCAATATGGCTACACCTTC
CASSQDRAGTSIQYGYTF
>TRBJ2-3|TRBV7-3|TRBD2|NA
TGTGCCAGCAGCTTAGCGGGGGAACCCACAGATACGCAGTATTTT
CASSLAGEPTDTQYF
>TRBJ1-1|TRBV5-6|NA|NA
TGTGCCAGCAGCCTGGGGGTTTCGGCTGAAGCTTTCTTT
CASSLGVSAEAFF
>TRBJ1-6|TRBV30|NA|NA
TGTGCCTGGACCGCCGGACAGTTTAATTCACCCCTCCACTTT
CAWTAGQFNSPLHF
>TRBJ1-6|TRBV6-5|NA|NA
TGTGCCAGCAGTTACTCGAGAGGGAGATCTTCACCCCTCCACTTT
CASSYSRGRSSPLHF
>TRBJ1-4|TRBV30|NA|NA
TGTGCCTGGAGTGTGACCTTGAAAAATGAAAAACTGTTTTTT
CAWSVTLKNEKLFF
>TRBJ2-5|TRBV7-2|NA|once
TGTGCCAGCAGCTTGCCCGGGTCAGAGGAAGAGACCCAGTACTTC
CASSLPGSEEETQYF
>TRBJ2-5|TRBV6-1|TRBD1|NA
TGTGCCAGCAGTGGGACTTTGCGCTCAGGGGGCCAAGAGACCCAGTACTTC
CASSGTLRSGGQETQYF
>TRBJ1-1|TRBV28|TRBD1|NA
TGTGCCAGCAGTCAGGACAGGGTAAAAGCTTTCTTT
CASSQDRVKAFF
>TRBJ2-7|TRBV5-5|NA|NA
TGTGCCAGCAGCTTGGCCACAGGCTACGAGCAGTACTTC
CASSLATGYEQYF
>TRBJ1-2|TRBV5-5|TRBD1|NA
TGTGCCAGCAGCTTGGAAGGGGGCGCGTCTGGCTATGGCTACACCTTC
CASSLEGGASGYGYTF
>TRBJ1-4|TRBV28|NA|NA
TGTGCCAGCAGAGGGATAGGAGGCCCAACTAATGAAAAACTGTTTTTT
CASRGIGGPTNEKLFF
>TRBJ1-2|TRBV11-1|TRBD1|NA
TGTGCCAGCAGCTCGACAGGGACCAACTATGGCTACACCTTC
CASSSTGTNYGYTF
>TRBJ2-1|TRBV9|TRBD2|NA
TGTGCCAGCAGCGCAGGAGCGGGGGGAATCTACAATGAGCAGTTCTTC
CASSAGAGGIYNEQFF
>TRBJ1-4|TRBV7-9|NA|NA
TGTGCCAGCAGCTCCCCCCGGCGCAATGAAAAACTGTTTTTT
CASSSPRRNEKLFF
>TRBJ1-4|TRBV7-7|NA|NA
TGTGCCAGCAGCTTAGTCCGGACCCGAGTTGCAACTAATGAAAAACTGTTTTTT
CASSLVRTRVATNEKLFF
>TRBJ1-3|TRBV27|TRBD1|NA
TGTGCCAGCAGTCGGACAGGGGCTATTGGAAACACCATATATTTT
CASSRTGAIGNTIYF
>TRBJ2-5|TRBV10-1|NA|NA
TGCGCCAGCAGTCCATGTTGGGGGGGGGCCTTAGAGACCCAGTACTTC
CASSPCWGGALETQYF
>TRBJ2-7|TRBV5-4|NA|NA
TGTGCCAGCACCTCTCCGGGGGCGGGCTACGAGCAGTACTTC
CASTSPGAGYEQYF